This record concerns one T cell receptor (beta chain) sequence. Its antigen remains unknown. This sample was taken from a study of CD8 T cells in ankylosing spondylitis. Study-wide results and caveats: In ankylosing spondylitis blood, a motif of eight highly homologous TCR beta variants appeared characteristic. Reported data indicate significant enrichment of disease-linked clones within matched ankylosing spondylitis synovial fluid.

Library preparation for TCR beta used quantitative 5'-RACE with molecular barcodes. TCRdb redid the calling of the 5' RACE reads with MiXCR, one entry per CDR3 protein. The data show 750,000 to 850,000 distinct CDR3 sequences, roughly 10% seen once. Sequenced sample: blood, either unsorted or a sorted T cell fraction (not recorded which). The receptor was derived from a male donor with ankylosing spondylitis.

The CDR3 coding sequence is TGTGCCAGCAGCTTAAGCCACCCTGGGCAGGATGGCTACACCTTC. Translated: CASSLSHPGQDGYTF. The chain links TRBV7-9 to TRBJ1-2; D gene unclear. The germline V gene encodes CDR1 SEHNR and CDR2 FQNEAQ (reference sequence). Trimming left V 2 bases short and J 6 bases short, with 16 bases between. This CDR3 is built from 15 residues.